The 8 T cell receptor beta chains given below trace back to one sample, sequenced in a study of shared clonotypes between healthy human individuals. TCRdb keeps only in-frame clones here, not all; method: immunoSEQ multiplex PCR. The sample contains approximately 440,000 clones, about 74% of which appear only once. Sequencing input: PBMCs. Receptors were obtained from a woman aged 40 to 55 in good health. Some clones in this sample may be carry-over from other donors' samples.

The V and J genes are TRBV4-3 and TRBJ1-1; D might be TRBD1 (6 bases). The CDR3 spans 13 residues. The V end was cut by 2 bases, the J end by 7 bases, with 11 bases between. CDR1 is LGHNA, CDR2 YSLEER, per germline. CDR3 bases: TGCGCCAGCAGCCAAACGGGGGGCAGTGAAGCTTTCTTT. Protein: CASSQTGGSEAFF.

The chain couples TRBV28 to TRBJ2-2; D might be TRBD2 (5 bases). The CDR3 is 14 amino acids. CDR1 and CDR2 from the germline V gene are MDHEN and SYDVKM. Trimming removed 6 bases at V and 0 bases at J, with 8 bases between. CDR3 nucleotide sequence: TGTGCCAGCAGATCGGGGTCGAACACCGGGGAGCTGTTTTTT. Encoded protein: CASRSGSNTGELFF. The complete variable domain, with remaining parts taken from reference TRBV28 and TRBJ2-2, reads DVKVTQSSRYLVKRTGEKVFLECVQDMDHENMFWYRQDPGLGLRLIYFSYDVKMKEKGDIPEGYSVSREKKERFSLILESASTNQTSMYLCASRSGSNTGELFFGEGSRLTVL.

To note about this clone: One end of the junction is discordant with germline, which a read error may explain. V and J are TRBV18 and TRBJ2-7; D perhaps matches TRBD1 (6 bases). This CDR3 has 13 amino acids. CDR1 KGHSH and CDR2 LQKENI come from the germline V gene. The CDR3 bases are TGTGCCAGCTCGCCACAGGGACCCTACGAGCAGTACTTC. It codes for CASSPQGPYEQYF.

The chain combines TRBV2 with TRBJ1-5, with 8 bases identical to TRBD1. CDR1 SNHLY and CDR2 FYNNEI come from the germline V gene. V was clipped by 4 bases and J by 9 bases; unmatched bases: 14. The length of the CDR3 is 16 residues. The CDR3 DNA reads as TGTGCCAGCAGTGGCGTGGTGCCAGGGGGCGGGGGGCCCCAGCATTTT. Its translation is CASSGVVPGGGGPQHF.

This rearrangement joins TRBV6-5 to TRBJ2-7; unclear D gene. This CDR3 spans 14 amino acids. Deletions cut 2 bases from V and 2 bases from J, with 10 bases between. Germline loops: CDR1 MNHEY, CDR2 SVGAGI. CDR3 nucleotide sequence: TGTGCCAGCAGTTACGCAGGAGAACCCTACGAGCAGTACTTC. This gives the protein CASSYAGEPYEQYF.

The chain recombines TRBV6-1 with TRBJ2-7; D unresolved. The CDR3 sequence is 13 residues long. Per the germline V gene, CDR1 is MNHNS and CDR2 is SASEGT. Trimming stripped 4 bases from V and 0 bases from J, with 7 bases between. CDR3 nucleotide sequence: TGTGCCAGCAGTGGATGGAACTCCTACGAGCAGTACTTC. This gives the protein CASSGWNSYEQYF.

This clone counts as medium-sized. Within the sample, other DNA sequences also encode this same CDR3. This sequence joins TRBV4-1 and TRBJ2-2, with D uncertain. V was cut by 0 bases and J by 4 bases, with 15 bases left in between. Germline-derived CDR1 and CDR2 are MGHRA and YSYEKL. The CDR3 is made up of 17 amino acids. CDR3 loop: CASSQEVRVGFTGELFF. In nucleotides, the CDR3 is TGCGCCAGCAGCCAAGAGGTTCGGGTCGGGTTCACCGGGGAGCTGTTTTTT.

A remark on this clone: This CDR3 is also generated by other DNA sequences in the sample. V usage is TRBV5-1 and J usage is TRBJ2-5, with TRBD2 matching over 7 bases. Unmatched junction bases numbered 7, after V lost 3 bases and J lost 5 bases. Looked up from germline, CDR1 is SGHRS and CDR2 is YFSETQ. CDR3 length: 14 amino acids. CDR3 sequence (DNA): TGCGCCAGCAGCTCGGGGGAGGGCCATGAGACCCAGTACTTC. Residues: CASSSGEGHETQYF.